This entry lists 27 T cell receptor beta chains sequenced from one sample in a study of CD8+CD57+ T cells in acquired aplastic anemia. The use of genomic DNA as template underpinned the TCR beta VDJ and CDR3 profiling. TCRdb passed the reads through MiXCR, listing each CDR3 protein once. The sample records over 150,000 distinct CDR3 sequences, roughly half being singletons. Sequencing input: sorted CD4+, CD8+, or CD8+CD57+ T cells (not recorded which) from PBMCs. The receptors were gathered from a human donor in good health, serving as a control.

This clonotype was detected ten times or more. The chain carries TRBV4-2 and TRBJ1-1; TRBD1 matches at 7 bases. V lost 4 bases, J lost 4 bases, and 9 bases stayed unmatched. CDR1 and CDR2 (germline): LGHNA, YNFKEQ. The CDR3 totals 15 residues. The CDR3 sequence: CASSRRGGLGTEAFF. The CDR3 nucleotides read TGTGCCAGCAGCCGACGAGGGGGCTTGGGCACTGAAGCTTTCTTT.

The chain couples TRBV20-1 to TRBJ2-5; 11 bases are shared with TRBD2. The junction had 13 bases not matched to a gene; V was cut back by 6 bases and J by 4 bases. The length of the CDR3 is 16 residues. Germline assignment: CDR1 DFQATT and CDR2 SNEGSKA (reference sequence). The CDR3 loop reads CSAPRLAGTPRETQYF. The CDR3 DNA sequence: TGCAGTGCCCCGAGACTAGCGGGGACACCGAGAGAGACCCAGTACTTC.

The chain links TRBV2 to TRBJ1-1; TRBD1 agrees at 10 bases. CDR1 and CDR2 (germline): SNHLY, FYNNEI. This CDR3 comprises 14 residues. J gave up 5 bases and V 6 bases, and 6 bases lay outside the gene matches. The CDR3, as DNA: TGTGCCAGCAGGGGAAGGACAGGGGGAACTGAAGCTTTCTTT. Residues: CASRGRTGGTEAFF.

This clonotype appeared once. DNA of the CDR3: TGTGCCAGCAGCTTAGGCCCTTCCCCGGGACAGGGCTCCTCCTACGAGCAGTACTTC. Protein sequence: CASSLGPSPGQGSSYEQYF. V is TRBV11-2 and J is TRBJ2-7, with TRBD1 matching over 9 bases. Germline CDR1 is SGHAT and CDR2 is FQNNGV. This CDR3 is 19 amino acids long. Trimming at V came to 1 base and at J to 0 bases, leaving 13 bases not matched to a gene.

This chain connects TRBV7-6 to TRBJ1-1; 7 bases align to TRBD1. Looked up from germline, CDR1 is SGHVS and CDR2 is FNYEAQ. CDR3 length equals 20 residues. The junction had 21 bases not matched to a gene; V was cut back by 0 bases and J by 5 bases. The CDR3 bases are TGTGCCAGCAGCTTAGCGCTAAAGAGGGGGCGGATATCGAATAGTACTGAAGCTTTCTTT. It yields the protein CASSLALKRGRISNSTEAFF.

The table lists this clonotype with a count of one. The rearrangement links TRBV15 to TRBJ2-3; perhaps D is TRBD1 or TRBD2 (5 bases each). The germline V gene has CDR1 LNHNV and CDR2 YYDKDF (reference sequence). V gave up 8 bases and J gave up 3 bases, with 15 bases separating them. This CDR3 has 14 amino acids. DNA of the CDR3: TGTGCCACCCAGAGGGGCCAGACTACAGATACGCAGTATTTT. It encodes CATQRGQTTDTQYF.

This clonotype was observed a handful of times. V usage is TRBV10-3 and J usage is TRBJ1-1; unclear D gene. The CDR3 has 12 residues. CDR1 ENHRY and CDR2 SYGVKD come from the germline V gene. The V end was cut by 3 bases, the J end by 10 bases, with 12 bases between. CDR3 nucleotides: TGTGCCATCAGTGACAGGCGTACGGGAGCTTTCTTT. As protein: CAISDRRTGAFF.

The J gene is TRBJ1-2, the V gene TRBV29-1, with a possible D match to TRBD1 (5 bases). The length of the CDR3 is 11 residues. V was clipped by 6 bases and J by 4 bases, with 9 bases between them. Germline-derived CDR1 and CDR2 are SQVTM and ANQGSEA. The CDR3 DNA follows: TGCAGCGTGACACAGGTCTATGGCTACACCTTC. Translated, it gives CSVTQVYGYTF.

This clonotype showed up many times. The rearrangement joins TRBV7-9 to TRBJ1-2; D not certain. The ends were cut back, 1 base at V and 3 bases at J, with 9 bases in the middle. This CDR3 has 14 amino acids. CDR1 is SEHNR and CDR2 is FQNEAQ in the germline V gene (reference sequence). The CDR3 DNA follows: TGTGCCAGCAGCTTAGAGATGGGCTACTATGGCTACACCTTC. Its translation is CASSLEMGYYGYTF.

The chain recombines TRBV19 with TRBJ2-7; a possible D gene is TRBD1 (6 bases). The ends were cut back, 5 bases at V and 4 bases at J, with 18 bases in the middle. The CDR3 extends over 15 amino acids. The germline CDR1 and CDR2 sequences are LNHDA and SQIVND (reference sequence). CDR3 amino acids: CASSWSTGFEYEQYF. In DNA, the CDR3 is TGTGCCAGTAGTTGGTCGACAGGTTTCGAATACGAGCAGTACTTC.

The rearrangement links TRBV7-6 to TRBJ2-7, with TRBD2 matching over 11 bases. Trimming took 3 bases from V and 7 from J; bases not matched to a gene: 8. Germline V lookup: CDR1 SGHVS, CDR2 FNYEAQ. The CDR3 sequence is 15 residues long. CDR3 sequence (DNA): TGTGCCAGCAGCTTTAGCGGGGGGGGTATCGGGGAGCAGTACTTC. The encoded protein is CASSFSGGGIGEQYF.

This clonotype was detected ten times or more. The J gene is TRBJ1-5, the V gene TRBV5-6; no clear D. Germline V gene sequence: CDR1 SGHDT, CDR2 YYEEEE. Deletions cut 2 bases from V and 5 bases from J, with 5 bases between. The length of the CDR3 is 12 residues. The CDR3 DNA sequence: TGTGCCAGCAGCTTAGGCGATCAGCCCCAGCATTTT. Its protein is CASSLGDQPQHF.

This clonotype came up many times. The chain joins TRBV5-4 to TRBJ2-3; 7 bases are shared with TRBD2. V lost 7 bases to trimming and J lost 0 bases; unmatched junction nucleotides: 5. From germline, CDR1 is SGHNT and CDR2 YYREEE (reference sequence). The CDR3 is 14 amino acids. CDR3 coding DNA: TGTGCCAGCCGCGGGGGATTGAGCACAGATACGCAGTATTTT. Translating gives CASRGGLSTDTQYF.

This clonotype was seen a few times. The rearrangement uses TRBV10-3 and TRBJ2-5; D is unresolved. This CDR3 comprises 13 residues. The ends were cut back, 5 bases at V and 2 bases at J, with 9 bases in the middle. Germline V gene lookup returns CDR1 ENHRY and CDR2 SYGVKD. CDR3 in amino acids: CAISPGIQETQYF. CDR3 nucleotides: TGTGCCATCAGTCCAGGAATTCAAGAGACCCAGTACTTC.

This clonotype has ten or more counts. J is TRBJ1-1 and V is TRBV5-1; 7 nucleotides line up with TRBD1. CDR1 is SGHRS, CDR2 YFSETQ, per germline. The V and J ends lost 1 base and 4 bases, in that order; junction bases with no gene match: 4. The CDR3 has 14 amino acids. CDR3 bases: TGCGCCAGCAGCTTGCAGGGGGAGGGCACTGAAGCTTTCTTT. Translation: CASSLQGEGTEAFF.

The sample holds many counts of this clonotype. This chain connects TRBV5-8 to TRBJ1-2, with D unresolved. The CDR3 covers 14 residues. CDR1 and CDR2 from the germline V gene are SGHTS and YDEGEE. The V gene lost 0 bases and the J gene lost 4 bases, with 10 bases spanning the gap. CDR3 sequence (DNA): TGTGCCAGCAGCTTGGACAAGGGCCCCTATGGCTACACCTTC. Encoded protein: CASSLDKGPYGYTF.

This chain links TRBV7-9 with TRBJ2-1, with 8 bases that match TRBD2. This CDR3 contains 12 residues. The germline V gene has CDR1 SEHNR and CDR2 FQNEAQ (reference sequence). With 5 bases clipped from V and 13 bases from J, the junction kept 7 bases outside the gene matches. CDR3 DNA: TGTGCCAGCAGCCACGGAGCGGGAGAACAGTTCTTC. Translating it yields CASSHGAGEQFF.

This clonotype was counted at least ten times. The chain links TRBV5-6 to TRBJ2-1; TRBD2 might be the D (6 bases). The CDR3 totals 15 residues. V was trimmed by 4 bases and J by 5 bases, leaving 16 bases between them. Germline CDR1 and CDR2: SGHDT and YYEEEE. In DNA, the CDR3 is TGTGCCAGCAGCCGCTGGGGACTGCTAAACAATGAGCAGTTCTTC. As protein: CASSRWGLLNNEQFF.

This clonotype was observed a few times. V is TRBV29-1 and J is TRBJ2-3; 7 nucleotides align to TRBD1. With 7 bases clipped from V and 4 bases from J, the junction kept 11 bases outside the gene matches. Per germline, CDR1 SQVTM and CDR2 ANQGSEA. There are 14 residues in the CDR3. CDR3 DNA: TGCAGCGCCGATTCCGACAGGGAAGCAGATACGCAGTATTTT. It yields the protein CSADSDREADTQYF.

A single count supports this clonotype. The V call is TRBV10-3, the J call TRBJ2-7; the match to TRBD1 covers 9 bases. This CDR3 spans 15 amino acids. The V gene's germline CDR1 is ENHRY and CDR2 SYGVKD. J was trimmed by 4 bases and V by 6 bases; bases with no gene match: 10. The CDR3: CAIRPGTGMRYEQYF. The DNA of the CDR3 is TGTGCCATCAGGCCCGGGACAGGGATGCGTTACGAGCAGTACTTC.

Points on this clonotype: A junction end diverges from the germline sequence, so it may reflect a read error. V gene TRBV7-7 combines with J gene TRBJ2-5, with D possibly matching TRBD2 (6 bases). Germline CDR1 reads SSHAT; CDR2 reads FNYEAQ (reference sequence). The CDR3 is 13 residues long. CDR3 amino acids: CASSLDGGETQYF. As DNA, the CDR3 is TGTGCTAGCAGCTTAGACGGAGGGGAGACCCAGTACTTC.

The chain links TRBV24-1 to TRBJ2-3; the D gene is possibly TRBD2 (6 bases). Germline V gene data show CDR1 as KGHDR and CDR2 as SFDVKD. This CDR3 region has 16 residues. V lost 0 bases and J lost 11, with 20 bases in between. The CDR3 reads CATSDLGYGRSDEQYF. In DNA form, the CDR3 reads TGTGCCACCAGTGATTTGGGCTACGGGAGATCGGATGAGCAGTATTTT.

The rearrangement uses TRBV6-2 or TRBV6-3 and TRBJ2-1; 8 positions match TRBD2. With V trimmed by 2 bases and J by 15 bases, 12 bases remained unmatched. CDR1 is MNHEY, CDR2 SVGEGT, per germline. The length of the CDR3 is 14 residues. The CDR3, as DNA: TGTGCCAGCAGTTACACTCCGGGGAGCGGGGGTCTGTTCTTC. Translated, it gives CASSYTPGSGGLFF.

The rearrangement links TRBV18 to TRBJ1-1; no reliable D call. Germline V gene lookup returns CDR1 KGHSH and CDR2 LQKENI. The CDR3 is 15 amino acids. V lost 2 bases to trimming and J lost 2 bases, with 12 bases between them. CDR3 bases: TGTGCCAGCTCACCAAACTCGGGCTCTAACACTGAAGCTTTCTTT. It encodes CASSPNSGSNTEAFF.

This clonotype was detected once. This rearrangement joins TRBV6-5 to TRBJ1-5; 7 bases align to TRBD1. CDR3 length: 14 amino acids. CDR1 is MNHEY and CDR2 is SVGAGI in the germline V gene. V lost 5 bases to trimming and J lost 4 bases; unmatched junction nucleotides: 5. The CDR3 protein is CASSQGTANQPQHF. CDR3 sequence (DNA): TGTGCCAGCAGTCAAGGGACAGCGAATCAGCCCCAGCATTTT.

This chain connects TRBV7-9 to TRBJ1-2; D gene uncertain. Trimming left V 1 base short and J 3 bases short, with 6 bases between. Looked up from germline, CDR1 is SEHNR and CDR2 is FQNEAQ (reference sequence). This CDR3 is 13 amino acids long. The CDR3 coding sequence is TGTGCCAGCAGCTTAGTCCGGGACTATGGCTACACCTTC. This codes for CASSLVRDYGYTF.

This chain uses TRBV29-1 with TRBJ2-1; 9 bases fit TRBD1. The J segment lost 1 base and the V segment lost 6 bases, leaving 1 base of the junction unmatched. Per the germline V gene, CDR1 is SQVTM and CDR2 is ANQGSEA. There are 13 residues in the CDR3. The CDR3, as DNA: TGCAGCGTCGGACAGGGGTCCTACAATGAGCAGTTCTTC. Protein: CSVGQGSYNEQFF.